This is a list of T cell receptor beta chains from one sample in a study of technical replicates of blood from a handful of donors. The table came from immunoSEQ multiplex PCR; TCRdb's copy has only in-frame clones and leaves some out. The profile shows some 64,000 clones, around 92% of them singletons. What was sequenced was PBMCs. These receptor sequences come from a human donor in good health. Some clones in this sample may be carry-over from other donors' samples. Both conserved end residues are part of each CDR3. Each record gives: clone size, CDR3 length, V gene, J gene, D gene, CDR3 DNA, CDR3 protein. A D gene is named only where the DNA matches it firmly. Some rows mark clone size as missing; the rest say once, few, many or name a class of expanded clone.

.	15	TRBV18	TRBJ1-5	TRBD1	TGTGCCAGCTCGGAGGGACAGGGGCCAGGGTGGCCCCAGCATTTT	CASSEGQGPGWPQHF
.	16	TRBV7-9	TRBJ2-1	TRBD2	TGTGCCAGCAGCTTAGAGGGACTAGCGTTATACAATGAGCAGTTCTTC	CASSLEGLALYNEQFF
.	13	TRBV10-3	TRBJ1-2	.	TGTGCCATCAGTGGGGGACTTGGCTATGGCTACACCTTC	CAISGGLGYGYTF
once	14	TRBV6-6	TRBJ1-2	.	TGTGCCAGCAGCCCCCTACAGAGTAACTATGGCTACACCTTC	CASSPLQSNYGYTF
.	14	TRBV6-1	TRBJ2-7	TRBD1	TGTGCCAGCAGAGACAGGGGGCAAGTCTACGAGCAGTACTTC	CASRDRGQVYEQYF
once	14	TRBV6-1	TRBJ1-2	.	TGTGCCAGCAGTGAAGCGCCGGGGAGGGATGGCTACACCTTC	CASSEAPGRDGYTF
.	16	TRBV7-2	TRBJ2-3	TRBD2	TGTGCCAGCAGCTTAGTAGCGGGAGGGAACACAGATACGCAGTATTTT	CASSLVAGGNTDTQYF
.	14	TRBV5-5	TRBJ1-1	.	TGTGCCAGCAGCTTGGGACAGTGGAACACTGAAGCTTTCTTT	CASSLGQWNTEAFF
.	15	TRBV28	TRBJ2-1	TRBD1	TGTGCCAGCCACCTGCCGGGACAGGGGGACAATGAGCAGTTCTTC	CASHLPGQGDNEQFF
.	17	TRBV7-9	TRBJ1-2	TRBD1	TGTGCCAGCAGCTTAGGGGCAGGGGGACCAGCTAACTATGGCTACACCTTC	CASSLGAGGPANYGYTF
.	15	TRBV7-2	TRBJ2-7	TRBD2	TGTGCCAGCAGCTTACAGCGGGGGGTTTCTTACGAGCAGTACTTC	CASSLQRGVSYEQYF
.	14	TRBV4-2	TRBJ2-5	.	TGTGCCAGCAGCCAGGGGGGCGGGGGTGAGACCCAGTACTTC	CASSQGGGGETQYF
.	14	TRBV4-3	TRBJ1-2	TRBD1	TGCGCCAGCAGCCAAGCGACAGGGGTGGATGGCTACACCTTC	CASSQATGVDGYTF
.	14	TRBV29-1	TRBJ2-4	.	TGCAGCGTTGAAGACGATGGGGCTGGAAACATTCAGTACTTC	CSVEDDGAGNIQYF
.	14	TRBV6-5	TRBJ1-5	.	TGTGCCAGCAGTTACGCTGGGAGAGACTTTCCCCAGCATTTT	CASSYAGRDFPQHF
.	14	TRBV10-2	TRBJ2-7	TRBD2	TGCGCCAGCCGACTAGCGGGGGGGAAGGGGGAGCAGTACTTC	CASRLAGGKGEQYF
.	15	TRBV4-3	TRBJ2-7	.	TGCGCCAGCAGCCAAGATGCGGGACAGCGCTACGAGCAGTACTTC	CASSQDAGQRYEQYF
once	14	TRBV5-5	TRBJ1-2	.	TGTGCCAGCAGGCCGGGGATAGATAACTATGGCTACACCTTC	CASRPGIDNYGYTF
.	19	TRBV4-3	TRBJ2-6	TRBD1	TGCGCCAGCAGCCACGCCTCGGACAGGGTACCGCTGGGGGCCAACGTCCTGACTTTC	CASSHASDRVPLGANVLTF
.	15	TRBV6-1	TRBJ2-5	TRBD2	TGTGCCAGCAGTTCGGGACTAGCGGGAGGTGAGACCCAGTACTTC	CASSSGLAGGETQYF
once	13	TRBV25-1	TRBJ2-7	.	TGTGCCAGCAGCTTAGGCTCCCTAGGAGAGCAGTACTTC	CASSLGSLGEQYF
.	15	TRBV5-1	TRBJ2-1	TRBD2	TGCGCCAGCAGCCCGCGGGGGGGCCAGAACAATGAGCAGTTCTTC	CASSPRGGQNNEQFF
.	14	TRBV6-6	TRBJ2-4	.	TGTGCCAGCAGTCCGACAGGAGCCAAAAACATTCAGTACTTC	CASSPTGAKNIQYF
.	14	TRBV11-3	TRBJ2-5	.	TGTGCCAGCAGTGGAGGCAGGGGAAGTGAGACCCAGTACTTC	CASSGGRGSETQYF
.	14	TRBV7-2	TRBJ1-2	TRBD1	TGTGCCAGCAGCTTAACAGGGGTGTGGGGGGGCTACACCTTC	CASSLTGVWGGYTF
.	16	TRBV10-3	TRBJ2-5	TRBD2	TGTGCCATCAGCGGATCCGGACTAGCGGCTCAAGAGACCCAGTACTTC	CAISGSGLAAQETQYF
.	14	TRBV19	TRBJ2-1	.	TGTGCCAGTAGTACCCCAGTCTCCTACAATGAGCAGTTCTTC	CASSTPVSYNEQFF
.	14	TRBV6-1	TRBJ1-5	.	TGTGCCAGCAGTGGCCAGGGCGGCAATCAGCCCCAGCATTTT	CASSGQGGNQPQHF
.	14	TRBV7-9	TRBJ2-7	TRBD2	TGTGCCAGCAGCTTGGGACTAGCGGGAGACGAGCAGTACTTC	CASSLGLAGDEQYF
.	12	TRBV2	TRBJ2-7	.	TGTGCCAGCGGGGCAGGGATCTACGAGCAGTACTTC	CASGAGIYEQYF
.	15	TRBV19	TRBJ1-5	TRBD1	TGTGCCAGTAGTAGTCGGGACAGGTTCTATCAGCCCCAGCATTTT	CASSSRDRFYQPQHF
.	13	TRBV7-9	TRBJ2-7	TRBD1	TGTGCCAGCAGCTCCGGACAGGACTACGAGCAGTACTTC	CASSSGQDYEQYF
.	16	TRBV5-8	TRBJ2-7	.	TGTGCCAGCAGCTTGGCGCAGGGAGGATCCTTCTACGAGCAGTACTTC	CASSLAQGGSFYEQYF
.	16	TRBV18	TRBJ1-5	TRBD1	TGTGCCAGCTCACCCCGACCGTTGGACAGGCTCAATCCCCAGCATTTT	CASSPRPLDRLNPQHF
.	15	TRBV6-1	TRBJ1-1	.	TGTGCCAGCAGTGAATTCCAGGGAACGGGCACTGAAGCTTTCTTT	CASSEFQGTGTEAFF
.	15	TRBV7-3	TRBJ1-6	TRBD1	TGTGCCAGCAGCTTCCAGGGGGCTCTCGATTCACCCCTCCACTTT	CASSFQGALDSPLHF
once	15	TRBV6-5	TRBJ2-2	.	TGTGCCAGCAGTTACGGGGCCGGGAACACCGGGGAGCTGTTTTTT	CASSYGAGNTGELFF
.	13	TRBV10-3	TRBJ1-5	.	TGTGCCATCAGGGGCAATCTCAATCAGCCCCAGCATTTT	CAIRGNLNQPQHF
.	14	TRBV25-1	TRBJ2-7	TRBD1	TGTGCCAGCAGTTTGACAGGGGTATATCACGAGCAGTACTTC	CASSLTGVYHEQYF